This T cell receptor (beta chain) emerged from a study of shared clonotypes between healthy human individuals. Study-level information: Per donor, three plates held CD4 naive cells, three held CD4 memory, two held CD8 naive and one held CD8 memory.

The CDR3 is 17 amino acids. Germline values: CDR1 MNHEY, CDR2 SMNVEV (reference sequence). V was cut by 5 bases and J by 0 bases, with 17 bases left in between. Measured with immunoSEQ multiplex PCR; TCRdb has only the in-frame clones, and not every one. The data contain 2.3 million or so clones, roughly 93% of them seen just once; the ten biggest clones take up 0.35% to 0.45%. A word on this clone: Its antigen is currently unknown.

General study points: Generation probability values for non-shared clonotypes were lower than those for clonotypes shared by all four donors. Naive CD4 clonotypes were shared across several donors at 4.5% to 6.5%.

Adult Caucasians living in Nashville, Tennessee made up all of the donors. The sequence came from a man in his late teens or twenties in good health. Some clones in this sample may be carry-over from other donors' samples. The V gene is TRBV27, the J gene TRBJ2-1; maybe TRBD2 (6 bases). Sequencing used naive CD4+ T cells from PBMCs. The subset denotes: CD45RA+ positively selected. The CDR3 nucleotides are TGTGCCAGCAGTGACCGAGCGGGTCTGAGCTCCTACAATGAGCAGTTCTTC. The encoded protein is CASSDRAGLSSYNEQFF.